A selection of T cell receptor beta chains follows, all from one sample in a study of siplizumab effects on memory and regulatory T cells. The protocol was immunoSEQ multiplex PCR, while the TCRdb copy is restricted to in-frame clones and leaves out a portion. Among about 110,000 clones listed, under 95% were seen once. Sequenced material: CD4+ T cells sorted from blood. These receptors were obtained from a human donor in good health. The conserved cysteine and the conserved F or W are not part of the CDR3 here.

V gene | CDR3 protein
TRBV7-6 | ASSLGAGSYNEQF
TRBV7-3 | ASSLYERSSYNEQF
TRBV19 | ATADRGHGETQY
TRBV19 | ASSIDADTEAF
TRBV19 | ASSPRTGTDTQY
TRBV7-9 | ASSRVEETQY
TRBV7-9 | ASSLAGANGYT
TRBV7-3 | ASSKFPQGISNQPQH
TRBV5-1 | ASSLGGRDYSLETQY
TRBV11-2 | ASSFLGLAGEF
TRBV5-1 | ASSPGQGGTEAF
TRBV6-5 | ASSTSGYSGNTIY
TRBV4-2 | ASSQDRGNTEAF
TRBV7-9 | ASSLRAPGEQY
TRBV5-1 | ASSVRQGNTEAF
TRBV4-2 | ASSLLRGEETQY
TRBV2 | ASSSGLAKNIQY
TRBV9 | ASSVGGVNQPQH
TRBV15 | ATSRGGTDTEAF
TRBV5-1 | ASSSGLAGTDTQY
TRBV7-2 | ASSFPNTEAF
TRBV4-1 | ASSLRTSGGQNTGELF
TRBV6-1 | AATRDPTSYEQY
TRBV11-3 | ASSVLGQRGVSSYNEQF